The 27 T cell receptor beta chains given below trace back to one sample, sequenced in a study of CD4 T cells in relation to SARS-CoV-2 and coronaviruses. Before the COVID-19 pandemic, during about 2010-2018, CD4+ T cells were taken from unexposed donors. The cells were cultured for under 13 days before CD4+ T cells were isolated. These TCRs' antigens remain unknown. Using immunoSEQ multiplex PCR, the repertoire was profiled, and TCRdb retains in-frame clones only, with some absent. The sample lists tens of thousands of clones, about 70% occurring once. The sample consisted of CD4+ T cells from PBMCs, cultured in vitro. All receptors derive from a human donor in good health.

The chain employs TRBV14 and TRBJ1-4; weak D call: TRBD1 (5 bases). The germline gives CDR1 SGHDN, CDR2 FVKESK. V was pared by 3 bases and J by 6 bases, with 8 bases between. The CDR3 is made up of 13 amino acids. The DNA for the CDR3 is TGTGCCAGCAGCCAGGGGACCTATGAAAAACTGTTTTTT. Its translation: CASSQGTYEKLFF.

V and J are TRBV20-1 and TRBJ1-1; D gene unclear. Trimming left V 5 bases short and J 3 bases short, with 7 bases between. This CDR3 has 11 amino acids. The V gene's germline CDR1 is DFQATT and CDR2 SNEGSKA (reference sequence). The CDR3 region is CSALSDTEAFF. The CDR3 nucleotides read TGCAGTGCTTTGTCTGACACTGAAGCTTTCTTT.

This clone was seen a single time. This chain uses TRBV28 with TRBJ2-5, with 9 bases aligning to TRBD1. Germline-derived CDR1 and CDR2 are MDHEN and SYDVKM. The CDR3 consists of 16 residues. With V trimmed by 5 bases and J by 2 bases, 9 bases remained unmatched. The CDR3 loop is CASSASTGGGQETQYF. CDR3 DNA: TGTGCCAGCAGTGCCTCGACAGGGGGTGGGCAAGAGACCCAGTACTTC.

J is TRBJ1-5 and V is TRBV19, with D possibly TRBD1 on 6 matching bases. The CDR3 is 18 residues long. Looked up from germline, CDR1 is LNHDA and CDR2 is SQIVND (reference sequence). Trimming removed 0 bases at V and 2 bases at J, with 17 bases between. The CDR3 bases are TGTGCCAGTAGTATAGATGGAGGGGGGGGCGTTGGCAATCAGCCCCAGCATTTT. Translated, it gives CASSIDGGGGVGNQPQHF.

The chain uses TRBV18 and TRBJ2-5; no definite D call. Germline V gene sequence: CDR1 KGHSH, CDR2 LQKENI. CDR3 length: 11 amino acids. V was shortened by 5 bases and J by 1 base, with 2 bases between the two germline ends. This CDR3 is CASSSQETQYF. As DNA, the CDR3 is TGTGCCAGCTCATCCCAAGAGACCCAGTACTTC.

The J gene is TRBJ2-4, the V gene TRBV11-2; weak D call: TRBD2 (5 bases). The length of the CDR3 is 14 residues. Germline CDR1 and CDR2: SGHAT and FQNNGV. V lost 5 bases and J lost 7, with 15 bases in between. CDR3 loop: CASSTSGRENIQYF. CDR3 DNA: TGTGCCAGCAGCACTAGTGGGAGAGAGAACATTCAGTACTTC.

This chain connects TRBV11-2 to TRBJ2-1; the D gene is possibly TRBD2 (6 bases). The CDR3 runs 13 residues. V was cut by 1 base and J by 13 bases, with 14 bases left in between. Germline values: CDR1 SGHAT, CDR2 FQNNGV. The CDR3 bases are TGTGCCAGCAGCTTAGGCGGGGCGGGGACTCAGTTCTTC. Translating it yields CASSLGGAGTQFF.

The CDR3 nucleotides read TGTGCCAGCAGTTACGCCGGGACAGAGAAAGAGACCCAGTACTTC. This sequence encodes CASSYAGTEKETQYF. The V call is TRBV6-2 or TRBV6-3, the J call TRBJ2-5, with 7 bases aligning to TRBD1. The CDR3 has 15 amino acids. The ends lost 2 bases at V and 3 bases at J; junction bases unmatched: 6. CDR1 and CDR2 (germline): MNHEY, SVGEGT.

V gene TRBV3-1 (or the pseudogene TRBV3-2) combines with J gene TRBJ2-7; 7 bases line up with TRBD1. J lost 5 bases, V lost 5 bases, and 6 bases had no gene match. Per germline, CDR1 LGHDT and CDR2 YNNKEL (reference sequence). The length of the CDR3 is 13 residues. For the CDR3, the DNA is TGTGCCAGCAGCATATACAGGGGCAACGAGCAGTACTTC. Translation gives CASSIYRGNEQYF.

The rearrangement uses TRBV3-1 (or the pseudogene TRBV3-2) and TRBJ1-6; perhaps TRBD1 as D (6 bases). CDR1 and CDR2 (germline): LGHDT, YNNKEL (reference sequence). The CDR3 is 13 amino acids. V shed 3 bases and J shed 10 bases, with 10 bases lying between them. The CDR3 protein is CASSQGAASPLHF. CDR3 sequence (DNA): TGTGCCAGCAGCCAGGGGGCGGCCTCACCCCTCCACTTT.

The CDR3 is CASSEEGLRSTQYF. CDR3 nucleotides: TGTGCCAGCAGTGAAGAGGGACTCCGATCGACCCAGTACTTC. The chain links TRBV2 to TRBJ2-5, with D maybe TRBD2 (6 bases). The CDR3 sequence is 14 residues long. Germline V CDR1 and CDR2: SNHLY, FYNNEI. V was cut by 1 base and J by 7 bases, with 13 bases left in between. Together with reference TRBV2 and TRBJ2-5, the CDR3 gives the full variable domain: EPEVTQTPSHQVTQMGQEVILRCVPISNHLYFYWYRQILGQKVEFLVSFYNNEISEKSEIFDDQFSVERPDGSNFTLKIRSTKLEDSAMYFCASSEEGLRSTQYFGPGTRLLVL.

By share, this clone ranks as medium-sized. The rearrangement uses TRBV18 and TRBJ2-3; D gene unclear. The CDR3 has 12 residues. V gave up 3 bases and J gave up 1 base, with 2 bases separating them. Germline CDR1 and CDR2: KGHSH and LQKENI. The CDR3 DNA sequence: TGTGCCAGCTCACCCCGCACAGATACGCAGTATTTT. It encodes CASSPRTDTQYF.

This clone has just a few counts. V gene TRBV4-2 combines with J gene TRBJ1-1; no clear D. There are 13 residues in the CDR3. V gave up 1 base and J gave up 2 bases, with 5 bases separating them. Germline lookup yields CDR1 LGHNA and CDR2 YNFKEQ. The CDR3 DNA reads TGTGCCAGCAGCCAAGGCCATAACACTGAAGCTTTCTTT. Translation gives CASSQGHNTEAFF.

V usage is TRBV29-1 and J usage is TRBJ1-1, with 7 bases aligning to TRBD1. The germline V gene has CDR1 SQVTM and CDR2 ANQGSEA. The CDR3 loop spans 14 amino acids. The V segment lost 4 bases and the J segment 3 bases; nucleotides outside the gene matches: 8. The CDR3 reads CSVATQGGYTEAFF. For the CDR3, the DNA is TGCAGCGTTGCCACCCAGGGGGGCTACACTGAAGCTTTCTTT.

The chain combines TRBV9 with TRBJ2-7; 9 bases line up with TRBD2. Germline V CDR1 and CDR2: SGDLS, YYNGEE. CDR3 length equals 17 residues. Trimming cost V 0 bases and J 0 bases; bases outside gene matches: 7. In DNA form, the CDR3 reads TGTGCCAGCAGCGTAGAGTCTAGCGGGACTAGCTCCTACGAGCAGTACTTC. The encoded protein is CASSVESSGTSSYEQYF. Together with reference TRBV9 and TRBJ2-7, the CDR3 gives the full variable domain: DSGVTQTPKHLITATGQRVTLRCSPRSGDLSVYWYQQSLDQGLQFLIQYYNGEERAKGNILERFSAQQFPDLHSELNLSSLELGDSALYFCASSVESSGTSSYEQYFGPGTRLTVT.

The rearrangement links TRBV11-2 to TRBJ2-7; unclear D gene. V dropped 2 bases and J dropped 0 bases, with 11 bases sitting between them. The germline V gene encodes CDR1 SGHAT and CDR2 FQNNGV. The CDR3 runs to 15 residues. The CDR3 loop is CASSLYLVSSYEQYF. The CDR3 bases are TGTGCCAGCAGCTTATACCTAGTAAGCTCCTACGAGCAGTACTTC.

This chain joins TRBV6-2 or TRBV6-3 and TRBJ2-7, with 13 bases fitting TRBD2. The CDR3 consists of 17 residues. Trimming took 4 bases from V and 3 from J; bases not matched to a gene: 9. CDR1 is MNHEY and CDR2 is SVGEGT in the germline V gene. The CDR3, as DNA: TGTGCCAGCAGTTCCCCGAGGACTAGCGGGAGCCTCTACGAGCAGTACTTC. Translation gives CASSSPRTSGSLYEQYF.

This chain uses TRBV10-3 with TRBJ1-1; 7 bases map to TRBD1. This CDR3 has 15 residues. Germline CDR1 ENHRY, CDR2 SYGVKD. V shed 3 bases and J 0 bases; nucleotides not matched to a gene: 4. CDR3 sequence: CAISEGDSLNTEAFF. The CDR3 region has the DNA TGTGCCATCAGTGAAGGGGACAGCTTGAACACTGAAGCTTTCTTT.

This clone occurred once. This chain uses TRBV6-1 with TRBJ1-2, with D uncertain. The germline V gene has CDR1 MNHNS and CDR2 SASEGT. The CDR3 spans 12 residues. V shed 2 bases and J shed 5 bases, with 6 bases lying between them. The CDR3 protein is CASSESRYGYTF. The CDR3 DNA reads TGTGCCAGCAGTGAATCCCGGTATGGCTACACCTTC.

J is TRBJ2-2 and V is TRBV21-1; TRBD2, the D gene given by the table, was not confirmed from the DNA. TRBV21-1 is a documented pseudogene. This CDR3 comprises 15 residues. This CDR3 is CASRISAPGTGELFF. CDR3 bases: TGTGCCAGCAGGATCAGCGCCCCGGGCACCGGGGAGCTGTTTTTT.

The chain employs TRBV14 and TRBJ1-2, with a tentative D call TRBD1 (6 bases). Trimming stripped 6 bases from V and 9 bases from J, with 20 bases between. Germline V gene sequence: CDR1 SGHDN, CDR2 FVKESK. This CDR3 has 14 amino acids. In nucleotides, the CDR3 is TGTGCCAGCAGTCCCCTTGGGGGGCCATCGAGCTACACCTTC. It is translated as CASSPLGGPSSYTF.

CDR3 nucleotide sequence: TGTGCCAGCAGGGTCTCAGATACGCAGTATTTT. Protein product: CASRVSDTQYF. The rearrangement joins TRBV2 to TRBJ2-3; D remains unclear. CDR3 length: 11 residues. The germline V gene encodes CDR1 SNHLY and CDR2 FYNNEI. Trimming removed 6 bases at V and 4 bases at J, with 5 bases between.

J is TRBJ1-1 and V is TRBV28, with TRBD1 as a possible D gene (5 bases). There are 15 residues in the CDR3. V lost 2 bases and J 10 bases, leaving 20 bases between the germline ends. The germline V gene has CDR1 MDHEN and CDR2 SYDVKM. The CDR3 is CASSLPGAVQLRAFF. DNA of the CDR3: TGTGCCAGCAGTTTACCTGGGGCAGTACAGCTCCGAGCTTTCTTT.

The V call is TRBV19, the J call TRBJ1-5; D remains unclear. The CDR3 extends over 15 amino acids. The V end was cut by 3 bases, the J end by 6 bases, with 15 bases between. Germline V gene sequence: CDR1 LNHDA, CDR2 SQIVND (reference sequence). CDR3: CASSIGEGRSQPQHF. As DNA, the CDR3 is TGTGCCAGTAGTATTGGGGAGGGTAGAAGTCAGCCCCAGCATTTT.

This chain uses TRBV5-4 with TRBJ2-5; D might be TRBD2 (6 bases). V was pared by 6 bases and J by 3 bases, with 15 bases between. Germline-derived CDR1 and CDR2 are SGHNT and YYREEE (reference sequence). This CDR3 is built from 14 residues. For the CDR3, the DNA is TGTGCCAGCACCGCGGCCCAGCGGGAAGAGACCCAGTACTTC. It is translated as CASTAAQREETQYF.

This clone occurred once. The chain links TRBV15 to TRBJ1-4; 7 bases match TRBD1. Germline trimming cut 1 base from V and 7 bases from J; bases unmatched to any gene: 0. This CDR3 has 13 residues. From germline, CDR1 is LNHNV and CDR2 YYDKDF (reference sequence). CDR3 residues: CATSRGQGEKLFF. The CDR3 coding sequence is TGTGCCACCAGCAGAGGACAGGGTGAAAAACTGTTTTTT.

DNA for the CDR3: TGTGCCTGGGGTCAGCGGGAGGGAGGCTATGGCTACACCTTC. Protein sequence: CAWGQREGGYGYTF. The chain has TRBV30 and TRBJ1-2; D unclear. V was cut by 5 bases and J by 4 bases, with 17 bases left in between. The CDR3 contains 14 residues. Germline V gene data show CDR1 as GTSNPN and CDR2 as SVGIG (reference sequence).